Listed below are T cell receptor beta chains from one sample, sequenced in a study of blood T cells in healthy people across ages. TCRdb ran MiXCR on the 5' RACE reads and lists one entry per CDR3 protein. The sample lists 980,000 or so distinct CDR3 sequences, under 50% seen once, with 10% to 15% in the top ten. The material sequenced was blood. Receptor source: a man aged 30 to 45 in good health. Both conserved end residues are part of each CDR3. A D gene is named only where the DNA matches it firmly. Clone sizes are given selectively: once, few, many, or a class where the clone is expanded.

V gene: TRBV5-1
J gene: TRBJ2-7
clone size: many
D gene: TRBD2
CDR3 protein: CASSSGLAGNSYEQYF
CDR3 DNA: TGCGCCAGCAGCTCCGGACTAGCGGGGAACTCCTACGAGCAGTACTTC

V gene: TRBV4-1
J gene: TRBJ1-2
clone size: .
D gene: .
CDR3 protein: CASSQEGGAVYGYTF
CDR3 DNA: TGCGCCAGCAGCCAAGAAGGTGGAGCGGTTTATGGCTACACCTTC

V gene: TRBV4-2
J gene: TRBJ2-3
clone size: few
D gene: TRBD2
CDR3 protein: CASSQTAGLPRTDTQYF
CDR3 DNA: TGTGCCAGCAGCCAAACAGCGGGACTACCAAGGACAGATACGCAGTATTTT

V gene: TRBV27
J gene: TRBJ2-5
clone size: .
D gene: TRBD2
CDR3 protein: CASSSRGGTDEQYF
CDR3 DNA: TGTGCCAGCAGTTCCCGGGGGGGGACCGATGAGCAGTACTTC

V gene: TRBV15
J gene: TRBJ2-7
clone size: few
D gene: TRBD1
CDR3 protein: CATSRVTGAYEQYF
CDR3 DNA: TGTGCCACCAGCAGAGTGACAGGGGCCTACGAGCAGTACTTC

V gene: TRBV3-1
J gene: TRBJ2-3
clone size: .
D gene: .
CDR3 protein: CASSRKTGIGTDTQYF
CDR3 DNA: TGTGCCAGCAGCCGCAAGACAGGTATCGGTACAGATACGCAGTATTTT

V gene: TRBV9
J gene: TRBJ2-3
clone size: .
D gene: TRBD1
CDR3 protein: CASSSWGTDAQYF
CDR3 DNA: TGTGCCAGCAGCTCTTGGGGGACAGATGCGCAGTATTTT

V gene: TRBV20-1
J gene: TRBJ2-1
clone size: few
D gene: .
CDR3 protein: CSARDPNRSNEQFF
CDR3 DNA: TGCAGTGCTAGAGATCCGAACAGAAGCAATGAGCAGTTCTTC

V gene: TRBV4-3
J gene: TRBJ1-2
clone size: many
D gene: .
CDR3 protein: CASSQDSGYGYTF
CDR3 DNA: TGCGCCAGCAGCCAAGATTCCGGATATGGCTACACCTTC

V gene: TRBV9
J gene: TRBJ2-7
clone size: few
D gene: .
CDR3 protein: CASSVQGSAEQYF
CDR3 DNA: TGTGCCAGCAGCGTACAGGGATCAGCTGAGCAGTACTTC

V gene: TRBV27
J gene: TRBJ2-7
clone size: few
D gene: TRBD1
CDR3 protein: CASRERTGGPYEQYF
CDR3 DNA: TGTGCCAGCAGAGAACGGACAGGGGGTCCCTACGAGCAGTACTTC

V gene: TRBV5-5
J gene: TRBJ1-6
clone size: .
D gene: .
CDR3 protein: CASSLQGQYSPLHF
CDR3 DNA: TGTGCCAGCAGCCTACAGGGTCAGTACTCACCCCTCCACTTT

V gene: TRBV7-9
J gene: TRBJ2-7
clone size: .
D gene: .
CDR3 protein: CASTTVASYEQYF
CDR3 DNA: TGTGCCAGCACCACCGTGGCTTCCTACGAGCAGTACTTC

V gene: TRBV4-1
J gene: TRBJ2-1
clone size: .
D gene: TRBD2
CDR3 protein: CASSPAGVWDSYNEQFF
CDR3 DNA: TGCGCCAGCAGCCCTGCGGGGGTATGGGACTCCTACAATGAGCAGTTCTTC

V gene: TRBV20-1
J gene: TRBJ1-1
clone size: .
D gene: TRBD1
CDR3 protein: CSAMTGGGRFGTEAFF
CDR3 DNA: TGCAGTGCTATGACAGGGGGAGGGAGATTCGGCACTGAAGCTTTCTTT

V gene: TRBV6-5
J gene: TRBJ2-3
clone size: once
D gene: TRBD1
CDR3 protein: CASSRTGEDTQYF
CDR3 DNA: TGTGCCAGCAGCCGGACAGGGGAAGATACGCAGTATTTT

V gene: TRBV5-1
J gene: TRBJ1-2
clone size: few
D gene: .
CDR3 protein: CASSLGAGDGYTF
CDR3 DNA: TGCGCCAGCAGCTTGGGGGCAGGGGATGGCTACACCTTC

V gene: TRBV7-2
J gene: TRBJ2-7
clone size: .
D gene: TRBD2
CDR3 protein: CASSPELAGAVNEQYF
CDR3 DNA: TGTGCCAGCAGCCCCGAACTAGCGGGGGCCGTCAATGAGCAGTACTTC

V gene: TRBV18
J gene: TRBJ1-2
clone size: .
D gene: .
CDR3 protein: CASSPNRSGGYTF
CDR3 DNA: TGTGCCAGCTCACCGAACAGAAGTGGAGGCTACACCTTC

V gene: TRBV18
J gene: TRBJ1-2
clone size: .
D gene: .
CDR3 protein: CASSPDRELDYGYTF
CDR3 DNA: TGTGCCAGCTCACCAGATCGGGAGCTGGACTATGGCTACACCTTC

V gene: TRBV4-3
J gene: TRBJ1-6
clone size: .
D gene: .
CDR3 protein: CASSPDTGLNSPLHF
CDR3 DNA: TGCGCCAGCAGCCCCGATACAGGGCTGAATTCACCCCTCCACTTT

V gene: TRBV7-9
J gene: TRBJ1-1
clone size: many
D gene: .
CDR3 protein: CASSLGGRTLNTEAFF
CDR3 DNA: TGTGCCAGCAGCTTAGGTGGCCGAACCTTAAACACTGAAGCTTTCTTT

V gene: TRBV7-9
J gene: TRBJ2-5
clone size: few
D gene: TRBD1
CDR3 protein: CASSLPRGRVGETQYF
CDR3 DNA: TGTGCCAGCAGCTTACCAAGGGGGCGCGTCGGAGAGACCCAGTACTTC

V gene: TRBV3-1
J gene: TRBJ2-7
clone size: .
D gene: TRBD2
CDR3 protein: CASNRFSTRGAHEQYF
CDR3 DNA: TGTGCCAGCAACCGTTTTAGCACGCGGGGGGCCCACGAGCAGTACTTC

V gene: TRBV10-3
J gene: TRBJ2-5
clone size: few
D gene: TRBD2
CDR3 protein: CAISDPGLEYQETQYF
CDR3 DNA: TGTGCCATCAGTGACCCCGGACTAGAGTACCAAGAGACCCAGTACTTC

V gene: TRBV27
J gene: TRBJ2-6
clone size: .
D gene: .
CDR3 protein: CASSPWASGGANVLTF
CDR3 DNA: TGCGCCAGCAGTCCGTGGGCCTCGGGGGGGGCCAACGTCCTGACTTTC

V gene: TRBV20-1
J gene: TRBJ1-2
clone size: .
D gene: .
CDR3 protein: CSAPPTLSYTF
CDR3 DNA: TGCAGTGCTCCCCCGACCCTTAGCTACACCTTC

V gene: TRBV4-1
J gene: TRBJ2-2
clone size: .
D gene: TRBD1
CDR3 protein: CASSPGTGTGGTGELFF
CDR3 DNA: TGCGCCAGCAGCCCGGGGACCGGGACAGGGGGAACCGGGGAGCTGTTTTTT

V gene: TRBV7-9
J gene: TRBJ1-1
clone size: .
D gene: .
CDR3 protein: CASSWDRGRGNTEAFF
CDR3 DNA: TGTGCCAGCAGCTGGGACCGGGGCCGGGGGAACACTGAAGCTTTCTTT

V gene: TRBV12-3/TRBV12-4
J gene: TRBJ2-5
clone size: few
D gene: TRBD1
CDR3 protein: CTHRGEETQYF
CDR3 DNA: TGCACCCACAGGGGCGAAGAGACCCAGTACTTC

V gene: TRBV6-4
J gene: TRBJ2-3
clone size: few
D gene: .
CDR3 protein: CASSDSYNSTDTQYF
CDR3 DNA: TGTGCCAGCAGTGACTCTTACAATAGCACAGATACGCAGTATTTT

V gene: TRBV10-3
J gene: TRBJ2-1
clone size: .
D gene: .
CDR3 protein: CAIGRNSYNEQFF
CDR3 DNA: TGTGCCATCGGGCGGAACTCCTACAATGAGCAGTTCTTC

V gene: TRBV12-3/TRBV12-4
J gene: TRBJ2-6
clone size: .
D gene: .
CDR3 protein: CASRPTGVSGANVLTF
CDR3 DNA: TGTGCCAGCAGACCTACGGGCGTCTCTGGGGCCAACGTCCTGACTTTC

V gene: TRBV20-1
J gene: TRBJ2-2
clone size: few
D gene: TRBD2
CDR3 protein: CSARTSGDTGELFF
CDR3 DNA: TGCAGTGCTAGGACTAGCGGGGACACCGGGGAGCTGTTTTTT

V gene: TRBV28
J gene: TRBJ2-1
clone size: .
D gene: .
CDR3 protein: CASSSTTGPRPVSYNEQFF
CDR3 DNA: TGTGCCAGCAGTTCCACGACAGGACCTCGACCAGTATCCTACAATGAGCAGTTCTTC

V gene: TRBV6-5
J gene: TRBJ2-3
clone size: .
D gene: .
CDR3 protein: CASSFLGAAGPGTDTQYF
CDR3 DNA: TGTGCCAGCAGTTTCTTAGGGGCGGCGGGGCCCGGCACAGATACGCAGTATTTT

V gene: TRBV5-1
J gene: TRBJ2-5
clone size: few
D gene: .
CDR3 protein: CASSFKGLETQYF
CDR3 DNA: TGCGCCAGCAGCTTCAAGGGGTTGGAGACCCAGTACTTC

V gene: TRBV6-6
J gene: TRBJ1-2
clone size: .
D gene: .
CDR3 protein: CASSYSSGGAGGGYTF
CDR3 DNA: TGTGCCAGCAGTTACTCGAGCGGCGGAGCCGGGGGTGGCTACACCTTC

V gene: TRBV6-6
J gene: TRBJ2-2
clone size: few
D gene: .
CDR3 protein: CASRKSSGNGELFF
CDR3 DNA: TGTGCCAGCAGGAAGTCGTCCGGCAACGGGGAGCTGTTTTTT

V gene: TRBV12-3/TRBV12-4
J gene: TRBJ1-4
clone size: few
D gene: .
CDR3 protein: CASGTPGGKNEKLFF
CDR3 DNA: TGTGCCAGCGGGACCCCGGGGGGGAAGAATGAAAAACTGTTTTTT

V gene: TRBV7-2
J gene: TRBJ2-4
clone size: few
D gene: .
CDR3 protein: CASSPRPGEANIQYF
CDR3 DNA: TGTGCCAGCAGCCCCCGGCCGGGGGAAGCAAACATTCAGTACTTC

V gene: TRBV5-4
J gene: TRBJ2-3
clone size: .
D gene: .
CDR3 protein: CASSLVNREADTQYF
CDR3 DNA: TGTGCCAGCAGCTTGGTTAACAGGGAGGCAGATACGCAGTATTTT

V gene: TRBV7-6
J gene: TRBJ1-6
clone size: .
D gene: .
CDR3 protein: CASSLTERGSPLHF
CDR3 DNA: TGTGCCAGCAGCCTAACGGAACGGGGTTCACCCCTCCACTTT

V gene: TRBV4-1
J gene: TRBJ1-2
clone size: .
D gene: .
CDR3 protein: CASSQDHFGTYGYTF
CDR3 DNA: TGCGCCAGCAGCCAAGATCACTTCGGGACCTATGGCTACACCTTC

V gene: TRBV3-1
J gene: TRBJ1-2
clone size: .
D gene: .
CDR3 protein: CASSQGQRGYTF
CDR3 DNA: TGTGCCAGCAGCCAAGGACAACGGGGCTACACCTTC

V gene: TRBV7-2
J gene: TRBJ2-1
clone size: .
D gene: TRBD2
CDR3 protein: CASSSLATEYNEQFF
CDR3 DNA: TGTGCCAGCAGCTCACTAGCGACCGAATACAATGAGCAGTTCTTC

V gene: TRBV3-1
J gene: TRBJ2-1
clone size: .
D gene: TRBD2
CDR3 protein: CASRPKTSGNEQFF
CDR3 DNA: TGTGCCAGCAGACCTAAGACTAGCGGGAACGAGCAGTTCTTC

V gene: TRBV6-1
J gene: TRBJ2-3
clone size: few
D gene: TRBD2
CDR3 protein: CASSEGLAGGVEDTQYF
CDR3 DNA: TGTGCCAGCAGTGAAGGCTTGGCGGGGGGCGTGGAAGATACGCAGTATTTT

V gene: TRBV15
J gene: TRBJ2-5
clone size: .
D gene: .
CDR3 protein: CATSRAHFGEETQYF
CDR3 DNA: TGTGCCACCAGCAGAGCACATTTCGGGGAAGAGACCCAGTACTTC

V gene: TRBV2
J gene: TRBJ2-1
clone size: .
D gene: .
CDR3 protein: CASSDPGEQFF
CDR3 DNA: TGTGCCAGCAGTGATCCGGGTGAGCAGTTCTTC

V gene: TRBV29-1
J gene: TRBJ2-3
clone size: .
D gene: .
CDR3 protein: CSAGGDIRLDTQYF
CDR3 DNA: TGCAGCGCTGGGGGGGACATCCGGTTAGATACGCAGTATTTT

V gene: TRBV20-1
J gene: TRBJ1-2
clone size: few
D gene: .
CDR3 protein: CSARPFGYTF
CDR3 DNA: TGCAGTGCTAGGCCCTTCGGCTACACCTTC

V gene: TRBV3-1
J gene: TRBJ2-7
clone size: .
D gene: .
CDR3 protein: CASSQDGNEQYF
CDR3 DNA: TGTGCCAGCAGCCAAGATGGAAACGAGCAGTACTTC

V gene: TRBV5-1
J gene: TRBJ1-2
clone size: .
D gene: .
CDR3 protein: CASSLLVAFGGYTF
CDR3 DNA: TGCGCCAGCAGCCTCCTTGTGGCTTTTGGTGGCTACACCTTC

V gene: TRBV4-2
J gene: TRBJ1-2
clone size: .
D gene: .
CDR3 protein: CASSQDSVGGGGEDGYTF
CDR3 DNA: TGTGCCAGCAGCCAAGATTCGGTCGGGGGGGGAGGTGAGGATGGCTACACCTTC

V gene: TRBV5-1
J gene: TRBJ2-1
clone size: .
D gene: TRBD2
CDR3 protein: CASSSQAGLFNEQFF
CDR3 DNA: TGCGCCAGCAGTAGCCAAGCGGGACTCTTCAATGAGCAGTTCTTC

V gene: TRBV27
J gene: TRBJ1-1
clone size: few
D gene: .
CDR3 protein: CASSSLGRLEAFF
CDR3 DNA: TGTGCCAGCAGTTCCCTTGGACGGCTTGAAGCTTTCTTT

V gene: TRBV25-1
J gene: TRBJ2-5
clone size: .
D gene: .
CDR3 protein: CASSESGNQETQYF
CDR3 DNA: TGTGCCAGCAGTGAGTCAGGGAACCAAGAGACCCAGTACTTC

V gene: TRBV27
J gene: TRBJ2-1
clone size: .
D gene: TRBD2
CDR3 protein: CASGPGTSGLGAQFF
CDR3 DNA: TGTGCCAGCGGCCCCGGGACTAGCGGTTTAGGGGCGCAGTTCTTC

V gene: TRBV24-1
J gene: TRBJ2-1
clone size: .
D gene: TRBD2
CDR3 protein: CATSDSIAGVNEQFF
CDR3 DNA: TGTGCCACCAGTGACTCAATAGCGGGGGTCAATGAGCAGTTCTTC